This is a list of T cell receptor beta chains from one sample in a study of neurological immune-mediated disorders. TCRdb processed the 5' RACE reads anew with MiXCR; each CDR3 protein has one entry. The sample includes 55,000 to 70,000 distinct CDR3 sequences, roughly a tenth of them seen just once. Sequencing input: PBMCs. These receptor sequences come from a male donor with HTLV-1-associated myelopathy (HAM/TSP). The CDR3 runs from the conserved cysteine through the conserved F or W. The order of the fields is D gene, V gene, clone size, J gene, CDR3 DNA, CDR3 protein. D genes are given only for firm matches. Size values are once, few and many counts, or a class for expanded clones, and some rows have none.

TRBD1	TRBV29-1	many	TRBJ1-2	TGCAGCATTTGGACAGGGAACTATGGCTACACCTTC	CSIWTGNYGYTF
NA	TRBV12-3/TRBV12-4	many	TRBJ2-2	TGTGCCAGCAGTTTGTCAGGGGCAGGTCGGCACACCGGGGAGCTGTTTTTT	CASSLSGAGRHTGELFF
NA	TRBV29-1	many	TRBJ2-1	TGCAGCGTGGCAGGGGCGGGCGATGAGCAGTTCTTC	CSVAGAGDEQFF
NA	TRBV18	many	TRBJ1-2	TGTGCCAGCTCACCACGTCAGGGAAGCTATGGCTACACCTTC	CASSPRQGSYGYTF
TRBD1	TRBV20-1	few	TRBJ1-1	TGCAGTGCCTACCCGGGACAGGGGTTGGTTGAAGCTTTCTTT	CSAYPGQGLVEAFF
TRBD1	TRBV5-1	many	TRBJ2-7	TGCGCCAGCAGCTTAAGGACAGGATGCTACGAGCAGTACTTC	CASSLRTGCYEQYF
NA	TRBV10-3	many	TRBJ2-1	TGTGCCATCGGGACGCCGTACAATGAGCAGTTCTTC	CAIGTPYNEQFF
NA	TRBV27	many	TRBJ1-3	TGTGCCAGCAGTTTTTCCGGGCCCGGAAACACCATATATTTT	CASSFSGPGNTIYF
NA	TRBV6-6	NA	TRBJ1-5	TGTGCCAGCTCAATCAGAGGGTTTAGCAATCATCCCCAGCATTTT	CASSIRGFSNHPQHF
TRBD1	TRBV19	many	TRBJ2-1	TGTGCCAGTAGCCACCGTCCGGGACAGCTCTACAATGAGCAGTTCTTC	CASSHRPGQLYNEQFF
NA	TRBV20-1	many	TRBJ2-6	TGCAGTGCTAGCGGGGACCCAGAATCTGGGGCCAACGTCCTGACTTTC	CSASGDPESGANVLTF
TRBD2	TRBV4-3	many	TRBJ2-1	TGCGCCAGCAGCCAAGATGTCCAGCGGGGGGGCCCTAGGTACAATGAGCAGTTCTTC	CASSQDVQRGGPRYNEQFF
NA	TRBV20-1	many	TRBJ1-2	TGCAGTGCTACTGCACACACCTTCGGCTATGGCTACACCTTC	CSATAHTFGYGYTF
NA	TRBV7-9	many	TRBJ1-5	TGTGCCAGCAGCTCACAACAGGGTCCGCGTCAGCCCCAGCATTTT	CASSSQQGPRQPQHF
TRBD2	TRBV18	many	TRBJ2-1	TGTGCCAGCTCACCTGCGGGGGGGCTAAGCTCCTACAATGAGCAGTTCTTC	CASSPAGGLSSYNEQFF
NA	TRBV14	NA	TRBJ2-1	TGTGCCAGCAGCCAAGAATCAGGGAACACCTACAATGAGCAGTTCTTC	CASSQESGNTYNEQFF
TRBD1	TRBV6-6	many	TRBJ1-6	TGTGCCAGCAGTTACTCGGGCAGGGGGCTATCACCCCTCCACTTT	CASSYSGRGLSPLHF
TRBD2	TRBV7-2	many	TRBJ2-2	TGTGCCAGCAGCTTATTGGTAGCGGGGGGGCTCGGCGGGGAGCTGTTTTTT	CASSLLVAGGLGGELFF
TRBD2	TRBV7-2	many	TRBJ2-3	TGTGCCAGCAGCTTAGTTAGCGGGGGGACTAGCACAGATACGCAGTATTTT	CASSLVSGGTSTDTQYF
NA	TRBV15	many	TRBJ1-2	TGTGCCACCAGCAGAGATCAGGGCAGGGTGTTTTTCCATGGCTACACCTTC	CATSRDQGRVFFHGYTF
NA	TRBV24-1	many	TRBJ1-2	TGTGCCACCAGTGATGAGAGGGGCTACACCTTC	CATSDERGYTF
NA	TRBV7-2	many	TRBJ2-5	TGTGCCAGCAGCTTAGCGTCGGCCAACCAAGAGACCCAGTACTTC	CASSLASANQETQYF
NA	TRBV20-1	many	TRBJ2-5	TGCAGTGGGAGACGGGGGGCGGCTTGGGAGACCCAGTACTTC	CSGRRGAAWETQYF
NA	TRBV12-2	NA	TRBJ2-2	TGTGCACCCCGAAGGGAGCTGTTTTTT	CAPRRELFF
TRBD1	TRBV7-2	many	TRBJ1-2	TGTGCCAGCAGCTTGGGACAGCCGACAATATACTATGGCTACACCTTC	CASSLGQPTIYYGYTF
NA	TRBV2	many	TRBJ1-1	TGTGCCAGCAGGAGCTTCCTGAACACTGAAGCTTTCTTT	CASRSFLNTEAFF
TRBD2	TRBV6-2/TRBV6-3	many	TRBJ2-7	TGTGCCAGCAGTTACAGGTCTAGCGGGGCCTACGAGCAGTACTTC	CASSYRSSGAYEQYF
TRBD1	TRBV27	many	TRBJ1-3	TGTGCCAGCAGAGGACAGGCCGAAGGAAACACCATATATTTT	CASRGQAEGNTIYF
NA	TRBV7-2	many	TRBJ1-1	TGTGCCAGCAGCTTATCGGGTCTCTACACTGAAGCTTTCTTT	CASSLSGLYTEAFF